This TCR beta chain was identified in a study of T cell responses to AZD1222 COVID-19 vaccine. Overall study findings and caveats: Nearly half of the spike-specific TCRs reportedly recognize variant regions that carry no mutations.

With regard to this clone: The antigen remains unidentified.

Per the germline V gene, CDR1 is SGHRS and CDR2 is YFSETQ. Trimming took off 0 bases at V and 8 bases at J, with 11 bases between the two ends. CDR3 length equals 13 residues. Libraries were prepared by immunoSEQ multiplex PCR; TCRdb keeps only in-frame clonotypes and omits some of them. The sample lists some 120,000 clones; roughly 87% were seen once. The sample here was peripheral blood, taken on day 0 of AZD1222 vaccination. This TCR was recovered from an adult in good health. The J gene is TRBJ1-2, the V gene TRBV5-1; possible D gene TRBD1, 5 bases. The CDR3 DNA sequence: TGCGCCAGCAGCTTGGCATACGGGGGAGGCTACACCTTC. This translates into CASSLAYGGGYTF.